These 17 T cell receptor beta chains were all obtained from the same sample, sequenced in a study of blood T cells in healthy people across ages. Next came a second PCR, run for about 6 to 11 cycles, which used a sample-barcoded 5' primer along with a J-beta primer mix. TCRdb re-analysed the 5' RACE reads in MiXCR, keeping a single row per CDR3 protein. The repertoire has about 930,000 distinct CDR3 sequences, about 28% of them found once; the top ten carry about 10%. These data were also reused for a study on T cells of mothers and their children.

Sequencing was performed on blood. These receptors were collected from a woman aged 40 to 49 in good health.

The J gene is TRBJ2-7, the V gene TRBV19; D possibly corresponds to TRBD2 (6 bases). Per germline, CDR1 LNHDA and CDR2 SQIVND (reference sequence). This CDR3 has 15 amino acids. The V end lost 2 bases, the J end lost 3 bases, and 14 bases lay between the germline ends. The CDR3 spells CASSILGGKGYEQYF. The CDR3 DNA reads TGTGCCAGTAGTATACTCGGGGGAAAAGGCTACGAGCAGTACTTC.

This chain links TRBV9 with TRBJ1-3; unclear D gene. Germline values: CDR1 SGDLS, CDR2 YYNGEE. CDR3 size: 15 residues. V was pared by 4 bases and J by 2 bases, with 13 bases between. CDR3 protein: CASSPVGGAGNTIYF. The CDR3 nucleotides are TGTGCCAGCAGCCCAGTCGGCGGGGCTGGAAACACCATATATTTT.

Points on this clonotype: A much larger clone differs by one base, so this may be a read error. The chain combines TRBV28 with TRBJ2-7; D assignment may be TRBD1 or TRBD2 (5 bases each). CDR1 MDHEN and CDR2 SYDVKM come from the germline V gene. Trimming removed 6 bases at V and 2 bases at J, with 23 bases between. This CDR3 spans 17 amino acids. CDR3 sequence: CASRSRLAGANAYEQYF. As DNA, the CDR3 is TGTGCCAGCAGATCTCGACTCGCCGGGGCAAATGCCTACGAGCAGTACTTC.

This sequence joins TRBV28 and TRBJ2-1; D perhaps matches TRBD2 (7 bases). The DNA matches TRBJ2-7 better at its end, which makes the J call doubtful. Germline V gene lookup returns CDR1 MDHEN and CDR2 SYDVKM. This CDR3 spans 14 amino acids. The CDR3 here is CAGNRGASYNEQYF. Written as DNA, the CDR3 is TGTGCCGGAAACCGGGGGGCCTCCTACAATGAGCAGTACTTC.

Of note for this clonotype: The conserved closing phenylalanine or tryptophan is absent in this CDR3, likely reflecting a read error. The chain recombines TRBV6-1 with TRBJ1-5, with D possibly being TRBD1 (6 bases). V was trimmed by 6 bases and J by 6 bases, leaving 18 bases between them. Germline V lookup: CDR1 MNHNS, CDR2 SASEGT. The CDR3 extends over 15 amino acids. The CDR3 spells CASSGGGGGSQPQHS. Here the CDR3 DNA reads TGTGCCAGCAGCGGGGGAGGAGGGGGAAGTCAGCCCCAGCATTCT.

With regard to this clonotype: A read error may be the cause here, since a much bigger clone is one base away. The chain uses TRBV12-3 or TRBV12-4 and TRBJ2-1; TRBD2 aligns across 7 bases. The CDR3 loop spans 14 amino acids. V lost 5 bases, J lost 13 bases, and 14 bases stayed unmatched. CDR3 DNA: TGTGCCAGCAGTCCGCCACTAGCGCGGGAGACCCAGTTCTTC. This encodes CASSPPLARETQFF.

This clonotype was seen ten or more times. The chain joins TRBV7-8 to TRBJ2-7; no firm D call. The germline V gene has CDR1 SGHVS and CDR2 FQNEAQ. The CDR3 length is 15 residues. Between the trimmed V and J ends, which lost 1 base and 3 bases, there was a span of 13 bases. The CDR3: CASSLVGPGIYEQYF. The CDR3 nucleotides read TGTGCCAGCAGCTTAGTAGGTCCCGGAATCTACGAGCAGTACTTC. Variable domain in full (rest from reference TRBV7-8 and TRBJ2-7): GAGVSQSPRYKVAKRGQDVALRCDPISGHVSLFWYQQALGQGPEFLTYFQNEAQLDKSGLPSDRFFAERPEGSVSTLKIQRTQQEDSAVYLCASSLVGPGIYEQYFGPGTRLTVT.

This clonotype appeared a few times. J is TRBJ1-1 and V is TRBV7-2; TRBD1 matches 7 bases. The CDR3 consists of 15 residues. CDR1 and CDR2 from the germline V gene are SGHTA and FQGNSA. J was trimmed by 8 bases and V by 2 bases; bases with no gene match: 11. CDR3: CASSLSPLVDREAFF. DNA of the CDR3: TGTGCCAGCAGCTTATCCCCTTTAGTGGACAGGGAAGCTTTCTTT.

CDR3 residues: CASSPESGGSETQYF. Written as DNA, the CDR3 is TGTGCCAGCAGCCCCGAGTCAGGGGGCTCAGAGACCCAGTACTTC. This chain connects TRBV6-4 to TRBJ2-5, with 8 bases lining up with TRBD1. Germline assignment: CDR1 MRHNA and CDR2 SNTAGT. The ends lost 6 bases at V and 4 bases at J; junction bases unmatched: 10. The CDR3 sequence is 15 residues long.

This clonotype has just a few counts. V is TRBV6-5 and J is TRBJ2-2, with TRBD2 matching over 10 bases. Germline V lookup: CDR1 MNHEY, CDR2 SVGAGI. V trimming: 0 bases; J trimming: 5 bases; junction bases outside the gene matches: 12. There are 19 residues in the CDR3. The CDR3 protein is CASSYSGLAGVGGTGELFF. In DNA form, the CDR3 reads TGTGCCAGCAGTTACTCGGGTCTAGCGGGGGTCGGGGGAACCGGGGAGCTGTTTTTT.

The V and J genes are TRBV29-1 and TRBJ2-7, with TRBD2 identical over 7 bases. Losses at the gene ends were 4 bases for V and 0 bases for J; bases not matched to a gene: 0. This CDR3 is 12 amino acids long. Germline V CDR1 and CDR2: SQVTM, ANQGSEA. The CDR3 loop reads CSVGEGSYEQYF. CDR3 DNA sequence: TGCAGCGTTGGGGAGGGCTCCTACGAGCAGTACTTC.

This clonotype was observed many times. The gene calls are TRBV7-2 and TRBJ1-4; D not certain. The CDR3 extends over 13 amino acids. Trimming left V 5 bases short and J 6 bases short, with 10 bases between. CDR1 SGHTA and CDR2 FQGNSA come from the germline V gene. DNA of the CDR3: TGTGCCAGCAGCACTTACACCTATGAAAAACTGTTTTTT. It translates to CASSTYTYEKLFF.

The CDR3 DNA sequence: TGTGCCAGTAGTATCGAAGGAGATCTCCAGCATTTT. This translates into CASSIEGDLQHF. The chain carries TRBV19 and TRBJ1-5; D ambiguous. V gave up 3 bases and J gave up 12 bases, with 12 bases separating them. CDR3 length: 12 amino acids. The germline V gene has CDR1 LNHDA and CDR2 SQIVND (reference sequence).

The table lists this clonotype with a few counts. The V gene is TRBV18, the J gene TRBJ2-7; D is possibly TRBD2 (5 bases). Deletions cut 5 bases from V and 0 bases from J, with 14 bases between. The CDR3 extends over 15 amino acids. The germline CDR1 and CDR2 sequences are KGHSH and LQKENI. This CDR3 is CASSGTAGCSYEQYF. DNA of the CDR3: TGTGCCAGCTCAGGCACGGCGGGTTGCTCCTACGAGCAGTACTTC.

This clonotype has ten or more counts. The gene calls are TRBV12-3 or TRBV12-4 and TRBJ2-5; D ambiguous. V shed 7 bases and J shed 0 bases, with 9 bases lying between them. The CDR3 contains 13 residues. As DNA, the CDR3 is TGTGCCAGCAAATCGTGGGACCAAGAGACCCAGTACTTC. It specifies CASKSWDQETQYF.

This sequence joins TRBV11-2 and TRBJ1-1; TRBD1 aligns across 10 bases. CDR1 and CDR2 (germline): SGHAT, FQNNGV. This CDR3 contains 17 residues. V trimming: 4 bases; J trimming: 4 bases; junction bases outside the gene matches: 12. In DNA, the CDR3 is TGTGCCAGCAGCTGGAGGACAGGGGGTTCGGTCGCCACTGAAGCTTTCTTT. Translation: CASSWRTGGSVATEAFF.

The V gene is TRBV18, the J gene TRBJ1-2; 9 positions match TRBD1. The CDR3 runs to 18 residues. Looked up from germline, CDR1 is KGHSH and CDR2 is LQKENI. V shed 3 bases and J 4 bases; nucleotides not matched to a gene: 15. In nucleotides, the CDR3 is TGTGCCAGCTCACCTACTGGACAGGGGCCAAACAGAACCTATGGCTACACCTTC. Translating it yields CASSPTGQGPNRTYGYTF.